This TCR beta chain was profiled in a study of T cells in Graves' hyperthyroidism and ophthalmopathy. Study-wide context: Before any treatment, at initial diagnosis, peripheral blood was collected. The study, taken as a whole, reports: Also found in blood were most expanded thyroid clonotypes above 0.001.

This CDR3 is 17 amino acids long. Germline CDR1 and CDR2: ENHRY and SYGVKD. V was pared by 6 bases and J by 2 bases, with 20 bases between. Notes on this clonotype: Antigen specificity is unknown.

TCR beta CDR3 sequences were amplified from RNA transcripts. Initially, a first-round RT-PCR of the TCR CDR3 employed the HTBI primer set. MiXCR, applied by TCRdb to the multiplex PCR reads, yields one record per CDR3 protein. This sample has 450,000 to 600,000 distinct CDR3 sequences; 15% to 20% occur once, and the top ten carry around 50%. Exclusion criteria comprised uncontrolled infection, other autoimmune disease, pregnancy or lactation. Diagnosis relied on clinical symptoms, serum thyroxine and TRAb, thyroid ultrasound and orbital computed tomography. The sample taken for sequencing was blood. This receptor was obtained from a man aged 35-49 years with Graves' ophthalmopathy. The chain uses TRBV10-3 and TRBJ1-3; possible D gene TRBD1, 6 bases. CDR3 loop: CAIRGGEGRPAGNTIYF. As DNA, the CDR3 is TGTGCCATCAGGGGGGGCGAAGGACGGCCTGCTGGAAACACCATATATTTT.